Below are 10 T cell receptor beta chains sequenced from a single sample in a study of shared T cell receptors in the human thymus. Repertoires were generated with immunoSEQ multiplex PCR, while TCRdb's copy carries only in-frame clones and drops some. The data show 700,000 to 750,000 clones, roughly 88% seen once. These data were also filed under a second study, of human thymus T cells.

Material: thymocytes. The receptors shown here come from a girl under two years old with a congenital heart defect.

The V call is TRBV18, the J call TRBJ2-3; possibly TRBD2 for D (7 bases). Trimming pared 6 bases from V and 0 bases from J, leaving 19 bases between. Germline-derived CDR1 and CDR2 are KGHSH and LQKENI. The CDR3 covers 17 residues. The CDR3 spells CASSLLAAGASTDTQYF. CDR3 bases: TGTGCCAGCTCCTTACTCGCGGCGGGGGCGAGCACAGATACGCAGTATTTT.

The chain uses TRBV18 and TRBJ1-1; D uncertain. The V end lost 2 bases, the J end lost 1 base, and 17 bases lay between the germline ends. The CDR3 has 17 amino acids. Germline CDR1 and CDR2: KGHSH and LQKENI. DNA for the CDR3: TGTGCCAGCTCACCATCCCCAACAGTCAAACCGAACACTGAAGCTTTCTTT. Protein product: CASSPSPTVKPNTEAFF. Supplemented by reference TRBV18 and TRBJ1-1, the full variable domain reads NAGVMQNPRHLVRRRGQEARLRCSPMKGHSHVYWYRQLPEEGLKFMVYLQKENIIDESGMPKERFSAEFPKEGPSILRIQQVVRGDSAAYFCASSPSPTVKPNTEAFFGQGTRLTVV.

This chain connects TRBV15 to TRBJ1-1, with D unclear. The V gene's germline CDR1 is LNHNV and CDR2 YYDKDF (reference sequence). Trimming pared 3 bases from V and 4 bases from J, leaving 12 bases between. The CDR3 covers 14 residues. The chain's CDR3 is CATSRTREGTEAFF. The CDR3 DNA reads as TGTGCCACCAGCAGGACGAGGGAGGGCACTGAAGCTTTCTTT.

This chain's CDR3 is CASSRRSTRNRVGNEQFF. The CDR3 DNA sequence: TGTGCCAGCAGCCGCCGTTCGACCCGCAACAGGGTCGGGAATGAGCAGTTCTTC. V usage is TRBV7-3 and J usage is TRBJ2-1; tentative D call: TRBD1 (6 bases). Germline V gene sequence: CDR1 SGHTA, CDR2 FQGTGA. This CDR3 is built from 18 residues. V was cut by 5 bases and J by 7 bases, with 27 bases left in between.

The chain uses TRBV6-1 and TRBJ1-1; D ambiguous. Trimming cost V 1 base and J 0 bases, with 18 bases left between them. The CDR3 sequence is 18 residues long. Germline-derived CDR1 and CDR2 are MNHNS and SASEGT. CDR3 DNA sequence: TGTGCCAGCAGTGAAGGGAGAAGTACTGACCCCTTGAACACTGAAGCTTTCTTT. Protein sequence: CASSEGRSTDPLNTEAFF.

This clone was seen only once. The V and J genes are TRBV27 and TRBJ1-2; D is undetermined. CDR3 length: 15 residues. Deletions cut 5 bases from V and 8 bases from J, with 21 bases between. In germline, CDR1 is MNHEY, CDR2 SMNVEV (reference sequence). Written as DNA, the CDR3 is TGTGCCAGCAGTCCCACCCTGGGCTCCCTCCCGGGCTACACCTTC. Translated: CASSPTLGSLPGYTF.

This clone was seen a handful of times. The V gene is TRBV28, the J gene TRBJ2-1, with 8 bases identical to TRBD2. Germline values: CDR1 MDHEN, CDR2 SYDVKM. This CDR3 region has 18 residues. Trimming at V came to 6 bases and at J to 4 bases, leaving 17 bases not matched to a gene. CDR3 nucleotides: TGTGCCAGCAGCTGCGGGCGGGGTAGCGGGGTTGTTTACAATGAGCAGTTCTTC. Encoded protein: CASSCGRGSGVVYNEQFF.

Points on this clone: At one end, the junction sequence differs from germline, possibly due to a read error. Other DNA sequences within the sample encode an identical CDR3. V is TRBV5-4 and J is TRBJ2-7, with 9 bases matching TRBD1. CDR1 and CDR2 (germline): SGHNT, YYREEE (reference sequence). The CDR3 length is 15 residues. In DNA, the CDR3 is TGTGCCAGCAGCATAAGGACAGGGGACTCCTACGAGCAGTATTTC. It encodes CASSIRTGDSYEQYF.

The V and J genes are TRBV6-6 and TRBJ1-1; D gene ambiguous. CDR1 MNHNY and CDR2 SVGAGI come from the germline V gene (reference sequence). This CDR3 contains 10 residues. V dropped 7 bases and J dropped 10 bases, with 10 bases sitting between them. In nucleotides, the CDR3 is TGTGCCAGCAAGAGGTCGGGAGCTTTCTTT. Encoded protein: CASKRSGAFF.

The chain joins TRBV27 to TRBJ1-1, with TRBD1 as a possible D gene (6 bases). Trimming left V 5 bases short and J 4 bases short, with 11 bases between. This CDR3 spans 13 amino acids. Germline V gene lookup returns CDR1 MNHEY and CDR2 SMNVEV (reference sequence). CDR3 coding DNA: TGTGCCAGCAGTCCCCACAGGGTCACTGAAGCTTTCTTT. Its protein product is CASSPHRVTEAFF.